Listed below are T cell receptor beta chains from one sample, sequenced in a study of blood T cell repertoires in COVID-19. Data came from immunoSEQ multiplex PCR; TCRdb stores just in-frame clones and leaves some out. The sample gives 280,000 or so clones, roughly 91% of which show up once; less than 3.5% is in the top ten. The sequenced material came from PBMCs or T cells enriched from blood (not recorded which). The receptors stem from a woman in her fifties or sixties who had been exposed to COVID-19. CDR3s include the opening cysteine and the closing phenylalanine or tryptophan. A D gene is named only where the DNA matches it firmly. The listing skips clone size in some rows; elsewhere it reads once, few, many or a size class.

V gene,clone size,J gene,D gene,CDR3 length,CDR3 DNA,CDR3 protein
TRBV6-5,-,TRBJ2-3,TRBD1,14,TGTGCCAGCCGGGACAGGGGTGGGACAGATACGCAGTATTTT,CASRDRGGTDTQYF
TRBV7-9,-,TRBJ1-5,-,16,TGTGCCAGCAGCTTAGTGGGGGTAGGGGGAGAGCAGCCCCAGCATTTT,CASSLVGVGGEQPQHF
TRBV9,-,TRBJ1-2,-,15,TGTGCCAGCAGCGTAGATCAGGGGTGGTCCTATGGCTACACCTTC,CASSVDQGWSYGYTF
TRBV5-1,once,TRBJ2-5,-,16,TGCGCCAGCAGCCGCGGACAGTCCCGCGGCCAAGAGACCCAGTACTTC,CASSRGQSRGQETQYF
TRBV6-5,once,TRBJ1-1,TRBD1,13,TGTGCCAGCAGTAAGCGGGACAGGGCTGAAGCTTTCTTT,CASSKRDRAEAFF
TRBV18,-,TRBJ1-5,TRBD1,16,TGTGCCAGCTCAGTACAGGGGACCCCTAGCAATCAGCCCCAGCATTTT,CASSVQGTPSNQPQHF
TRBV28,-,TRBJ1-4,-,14,TGTGCCAGCAGTTTTGCGGGGGCTGGGGAAAAACTGTTTTTT,CASSFAGAGEKLFF
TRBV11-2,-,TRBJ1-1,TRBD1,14,TGTGCCAGCAGCTCGGACAGGGTTCGCTCAAAAGCTTTCTTT,CASSSDRVRSKAFF
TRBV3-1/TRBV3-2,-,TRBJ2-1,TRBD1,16,TGTGCCAGCAGCCAAGTGGTGCGCCTACAGGGGAATGAGCAGTTCTTC,CASSQVVRLQGNEQFF
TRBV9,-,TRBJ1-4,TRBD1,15,TGTGCCAGCAGCGTAGCACAGGGGCAGGGGGAAAAACTGTTTTTT,CASSVAQGQGEKLFF
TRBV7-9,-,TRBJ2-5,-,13,TGTGCCAGCAGCCCGGGCGGGTCCGAGACCCAGTACTTC,CASSPGGSETQYF
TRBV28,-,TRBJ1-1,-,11,TGTGCCTTGGGAGGGGGCACTGAAGCTTTCTTT,CALGGGTEAFF
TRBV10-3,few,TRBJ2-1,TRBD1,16,TGTGCCATCAGTGAGTCGTCCGGGACAGGGGTCGGTGAGCAGTTCTTC,CAISESSGTGVGEQFF
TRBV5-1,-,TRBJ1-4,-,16,TGCGCCAGCAGCCCCGGATCAGGGGCGGCTCAAGAAAAACTGTTTTTT,CASSPGSGAAQEKLFF
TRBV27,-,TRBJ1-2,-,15,TGTGCCAGCAGAGGGACTCGAGAGGAGCCTTATGGCTACACCTTC,CASRGTREEPYGYTF
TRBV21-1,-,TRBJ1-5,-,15,TGTGCCAGCAGCAAGGGACAGTATAGCAATCAGCCCCAGCATTTT,CASSKGQYSNQPQHF
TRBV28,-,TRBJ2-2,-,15,TGTGCCAGCAGTTTAGCAGACAGAAACACCGGGGAGCTGTTTTTT,CASSLADRNTGELFF
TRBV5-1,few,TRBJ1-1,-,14,TGCGCCAGCAGCCAGGGAAAGGTGAACACTGAAGCTTTCTTT,CASSQGKVNTEAFF
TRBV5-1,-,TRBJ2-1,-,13,TGCGCCAGCAGCCGTGACTCCCACAATGAGCAGTTCTTC,CASSRDSHNEQFF
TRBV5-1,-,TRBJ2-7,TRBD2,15,TGCGCCAGCAGCCCGACGGGGGGATCTTTGTCCGAGCAGTACTTC,CASSPTGGSLSEQYF
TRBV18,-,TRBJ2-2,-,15,TGTGCCAGCTCATCAGGGTTTATGCACACCGGGGAGCTGTTTTTT,CASSSGFMHTGELFF
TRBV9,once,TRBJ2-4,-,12,TGTGCCAGCAGCGCCACCGGAGACATTCAGTACTTC,CASSATGDIQYF
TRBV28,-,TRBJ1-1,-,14,TGTGCCAGCAAGTCAGGCCCCCTGAACACTGAAGCTTTCTTT,CASKSGPLNTEAFF
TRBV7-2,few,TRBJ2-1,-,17,TGTGCCAGCAGCCCGAGAGGGACTTCCCTACCGTACAATGAGCAGTTCTTC,CASSPRGTSLPYNEQFF
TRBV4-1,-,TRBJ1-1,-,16,TGCGCCAGCAGCCAATCCACCCTGGACAGGAACACTGAAGCTTTCTTT,CASSQSTLDRNTEAFF
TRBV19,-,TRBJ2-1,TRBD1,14,TGTGCCAGTAGTGTCACAGGGGGCCGGAATGAGCAGTTCTTC,CASSVTGGRNEQFF
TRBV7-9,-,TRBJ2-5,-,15,TGTGCCAGCAGCTTAGAAACAGGGACCCAAGAGACCCAGTACTTC,CASSLETGTQETQYF
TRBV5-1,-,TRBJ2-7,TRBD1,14,TGCGCCAGCAGCGGTCCCGGGACAGGCGGCGAGCAGTACTTC,CASSGPGTGGEQYF
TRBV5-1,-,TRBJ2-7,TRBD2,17,TGCGCCAGCAGCGACGGCACTAGCGGGGGGGCCTCTAGCGAGCAGTACTTC,CASSDGTSGGASSEQYF
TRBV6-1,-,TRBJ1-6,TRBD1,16,TGTGCCAGCAGTGAGACCGGGGACAGAAGGAATTCACCCCTCCACTTT,CASSETGDRRNSPLHF
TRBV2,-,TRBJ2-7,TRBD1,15,TGTGCCAGCAGGAACCGGGACAGGGAGGACGTGGGGCAGTACTTC,CASRNRDREDVGQYF
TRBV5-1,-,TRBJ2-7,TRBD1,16,TGCGCCAGCAGCTCACGACAGGGGGGTTTATCCTACGAGCAGTACTTC,CASSSRQGGLSYEQYF
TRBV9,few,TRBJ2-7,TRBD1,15,TGTGCCAGCAGCCCTTCGACAGGGGGCTTTTACGAGCAGTACTTC,CASSPSTGGFYEQYF
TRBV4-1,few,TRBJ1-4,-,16,TGCGCCAGCAGCCAATCAACAGCGGCAACTAATGAAAAACTGTTTTTT,CASSQSTAATNEKLFF
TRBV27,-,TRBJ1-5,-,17,TGTGCCAGCAGTCCACCCCGGGGGGGCTATTTTAATCAGCCCCAGCATTTT,CASSPPRGGYFNQPQHF
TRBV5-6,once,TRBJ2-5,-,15,TGTGCCAGCAGCCGGAGGACAGAGTACCAAGAGACCCAGTACTTC,CASSRRTEYQETQYF
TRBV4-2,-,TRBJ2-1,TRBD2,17,TGTGCCAGCAGCCAAGCAATAGCGGGGGGCACCTACAATGAGCAGTTCTTC,CASSQAIAGGTYNEQFF